The 24 T cell receptor beta chains presented below share a single source sample, sequenced in a study of T-cell reconstitution after alpha-beta-depleted transplantation in children. Unique molecular identifiers were incorporated during preparation of the TCRbeta library. One entry per CDR3 protein results from TCRdb running MiXCR on the PCR reads. Of 700,000 to 850,000 distinct CDR3 sequences listed, 15% to 20% are singletons. Sequenced material: PBMCs, mostly from graft donor cells, taken 360 days after TCRalphabeta/CD19-depleted stem cell transplant. Source of these receptors: a male patient between 10 and 17 years old who had a stem cell transplant for acute lymphoblastic leukemia, so the T cells may come from the graft donor.

This clonotype was seen ten or more times. Here the CDR3 reads CASRIPGTGTYEQYF. CDR3 nucleotides: TGCGCCAGCAGGATCCCCGGGACAGGGACCTACGAGCAGTACTTC. The chain recombines TRBV5-1 with TRBJ2-7, with 9 positions matching TRBD1. There are 15 residues in the CDR3. The germline V gene has CDR1 SGHRS and CDR2 YFSETQ. The trim removed 5 bases at V and 2 bases at J, leaving 8 bases unmatched.

This clonotype was counted only a few times. V gene TRBV7-3 combines with J gene TRBJ2-1; 8 positions match TRBD2. Germline CDR1 is SGHTA and CDR2 is FQGTGA. V shed 2 bases, J shed 0 bases, and the junction held 6 bases outside the gene matches. The CDR3 totals 17 residues. This CDR3 is CASSLSAAGGSYNEQFF. CDR3 bases: TGTGCCAGCAGCTTATCCGCCGCGGGAGGCTCCTACAATGAGCAGTTCTTC.

This clonotype appeared a few times. J is TRBJ1-2 and V is TRBV7-9; 8 nucleotides align to TRBD1. This CDR3 spans 15 amino acids. J was trimmed by 3 bases and V by 4 bases; bases with no gene match: 7. Germline V gives CDR1 SEHNR, CDR2 FQNEAQ (reference sequence). The CDR3 sequence is CASSSARGLDYGYTF. The CDR3 DNA reads TGTGCCAGCAGCTCCGCCAGGGGGCTTGACTATGGCTACACCTTC. Full variable domain (missing parts from reference TRBV7-9 and TRBJ1-2): DTGVSQNPRHKITKRGQNVTFRCDPISEHNRLYWYRQTLGQGPEFLTYFQNEAQLEKSRLLSDRFSAERPKGSFSTLEIQRTEQGDSAMYLCASSSARGLDYGYTFGSGTRLTVV.

As for this clonotype: Since no conserved phenylalanine or tryptophan closes the CDR3, a read error is the likely cause. V is TRBV7-9 and J is TRBJ2-7; D gene ambiguous. This CDR3 has 14 amino acids. The germline V gene has CDR1 SEHNR and CDR2 FQNEAQ (reference sequence). V was pared by 1 base and J by 1 base, with 8 bases between. CDR3 amino acids: CASSLVASSYEQYI. The CDR3 DNA reads TGTGCCAGCAGCTTAGTAGCAAGTTCCTACGAGCAGTACATC.

This clonotype was found a few times. The chain carries TRBV20-1 and TRBJ2-7; 11 bases are a match to TRBD1. The germline V gene encodes CDR1 DFQATT and CDR2 SNEGSKA (reference sequence). The CDR3 length is 15 residues. V lost 5 bases, J lost 3 bases, and 9 bases stayed unmatched. The CDR3 sequence is CSAWAGTGGFYEQYF. As DNA, the CDR3 is TGCAGTGCTTGGGCCGGGACAGGGGGATTCTACGAGCAGTACTTC.

J is TRBJ2-3 and V is TRBV4-2, with 11 bases matching TRBD2. There are 18 residues in the CDR3. The V gene's germline CDR1 is LGHNA and CDR2 YNFKEQ. The junction had 12 bases not matched to a gene; V was cut back by 1 base and J by 6 bases. The CDR3 loop is CASSQAIAGGPLSDTQYF. CDR3 in DNA: TGTGCCAGCAGCCAAGCTATAGCGGGAGGGCCCTTGTCCGATACGCAGTATTTT.

This sequence joins TRBV6-1 and TRBJ2-7; the match to TRBD1 covers 7 bases. Germline V lookup: CDR1 MNHNS, CDR2 SASEGT. The V and J ends lost 6 bases and 2 bases, in that order; junction bases with no gene match: 10. The CDR3 covers 15 residues. The CDR3 protein is CASSLSPRGTYEQYF. CDR3 coding DNA: TGTGCCAGCAGCCTATCCCCCAGGGGGACCTACGAGCAGTACTTC.

This chain connects TRBV29-1 to TRBJ1-1; TRBD1 aligns across 9 bases. Unmatched junction bases numbered 5, after V lost 0 bases and J lost 0 bases. The CDR3 covers 16 residues. Germline V CDR1 and CDR2: SQVTM, ANQGSEA. The CDR3: CSVEDRGDRVNTEAFF. In DNA, the CDR3 is TGCAGCGTTGAAGATCGCGGGGACAGGGTGAACACTGAAGCTTTCTTT.

Regarding this clonotype: At one boundary the junction diverges from the germline segment, which might be a read error. The V call is TRBV7-3, the J call TRBJ2-1, with 10 positions matching TRBD2. The CDR3 covers 14 residues. The germline CDR1 and CDR2 sequences are SGHTA and FQGTGA. DNA for the CDR3: TGTGCCAGCAGCCAGACTAGCGGGTACAATGAGCGGTTCTTC. As protein: CASSQTSGYNERFF. The variable domain in full, completed from reference TRBV7-3 and TRBJ2-1, reads GAGVSQTPSNKVTEKGKYVELRCDPISGHTALYWYRQSLGQGPEFLIYFQGTGAADDSGLPNDRFFAVRPEGSVSTLKIQRTERGDSAVYLCASSQTSGYNERFFGPGTRLTVL.

The sample holds a few counts of this clonotype. The chain couples TRBV29-1 to TRBJ2-5, with 9 bases aligning to TRBD1. Germline CDR1 and CDR2: SQVTM and ANQGSEA. The V segment lost 4 bases and the J segment 5 bases; nucleotides outside the gene matches: 5. CDR3 length equals 13 residues. CDR3 sequence reads: CSVGQGGRETQYF. The CDR3, as DNA: TGCAGCGTTGGACAGGGGGGAAGGGAGACCCAGTACTTC.

A word on this clonotype: Sequence at one end of the junction differs from germline and may be a read error. J is TRBJ1-5 and V is TRBV2, with 12 nucleotides matching TRBD1. In germline, CDR1 is SNHLY, CDR2 FYNNEI. The CDR3 runs 17 residues. In DNA, the CDR3 is TGTACCAGCAGTTTGGGACAGGGGGCATATAGCAATCAGCCCCAGCATTTT. Translation: CTSSLGQGAYSNQPQHF.

The sample holds many counts of this clonotype. J is TRBJ2-3 and V is TRBV12-3 or TRBV12-4, with D hard to call. This CDR3 region has 16 residues. With 4 bases removed from V and 2 bases from J, the gap between germline ends came to 16 bases. As DNA, the CDR3 is TGTGCCAGCAGTTCCCAGTCTACGGTGACCACAGATACGCAGTATTTT. Protein product: CASSSQSTVTTDTQYF.

This clonotype was picked up a small number of times. The chain employs TRBV5-1 and TRBJ2-1; D remains unclear. Trimming shortened V by 0 bases and J by 4 bases, and 11 bases separated the two germline ends. This CDR3 has 15 residues. The germline V gene has CDR1 SGHRS and CDR2 YFSETQ. CDR3 protein: CASSLERMGYNEQFF. The CDR3 coding sequence is TGCGCCAGCAGCTTGGAGAGGATGGGGTACAATGAGCAGTTCTTC.

This clonotype was seen at least ten times. The V and J genes are TRBV20-1 and TRBJ2-2, with 8 bases fitting TRBD1. V lost 1 base to trimming and J lost 5 bases; unmatched junction nucleotides: 6. This CDR3 has 15 amino acids. The germline gives CDR1 DFQATT, CDR2 SNEGSKA (reference sequence). The CDR3, as DNA: TGCAGTGCTAGAGGGGGGAGACAGGGGACCGGGGAGCTGTTTTTT. Amino acids: CSARGGRQGTGELFF.

Only a few counts were recorded for this clonotype. The V call is TRBV12-3 or TRBV12-4, the J call TRBJ1-1, with a tentative D call TRBD1 (5 bases). The V end was cut by 5 bases, the J end by 0 bases, with 10 bases between. The CDR3 runs 14 residues. CDR3 DNA sequence: TGTGCCAGCAGTGCGTCCAGGGTGAACACTGAAGCTTTCTTT. Protein sequence: CASSASRVNTEAFF.

The rearrangement uses TRBV7-9 and TRBJ1-4; TRBD1 matches at 7 bases. The CDR3 loop spans 14 amino acids. Germline V gene lookup returns CDR1 SEHNR and CDR2 FQNEAQ (reference sequence). V was pared by 4 bases and J by 6 bases, with 5 bases of the junction left unmatched. For the CDR3, the DNA is TGTGCCAGCAGCTCGAGAGGGGGCGATGAAAAACTGTTTTTT. Translating gives CASSSRGGDEKLFF.

This clonotype was observed a few times. The V and J genes are TRBV12-3 or TRBV12-4 and TRBJ2-3; tentative D call: TRBD2 (8 bases). V was pared by 7 bases and J by 2 bases, with 22 bases between. CDR3 size: 17 residues. Here the CDR3 reads CASTSYGRGQITDTQYF. The CDR3 DNA sequence: TGTGCCAGCACTTCCTACGGGAGGGGACAGATCACAGATACGCAGTATTTT.

The rearrangement joins TRBV10-3 to TRBJ1-3, with unresolved D. Germline-derived CDR1 and CDR2 are ENHRY and SYGVKD. There are 14 residues in the CDR3. The V end was cut by 11 bases, the J end by 4 bases, with 18 bases between. Here the CDR3 reads CAHRGSGVGNTIYF. Here the CDR3 DNA reads TGTGCCCACCGAGGTTCAGGCGTCGGAAACACCATATATTTT.

Details on this clonotype: A much larger clone differs from this one at a single base, so this may be a read error. No conserved phenylalanine or tryptophan is present at the end of the CDR3, so a read error is the likely explanation. V gene TRBV15 combines with J gene TRBJ1-6; no clear D. Trimming cost V 5 bases and J 7 bases, with 12 bases left between them. The CDR3 length is 14 residues. Germline CDR1 LNHNV, CDR2 YYDKDF (reference sequence). In DNA form, the CDR3 reads TGTGCCACCAGCGGGAAATACGAGAATTCACCCCTCCACTCT. This sequence encodes CATSGKYENSPLHS.

This sequence joins TRBV3-1 and TRBJ2-1, with D maybe TRBD2 (5 bases). The CDR3 has 15 amino acids. Deletions cut 1 base from V and 2 bases from J, with 9 bases between. Germline CDR1 is LGHDT and CDR2 is YNNKEL (reference sequence). For the CDR3, the DNA is TGTGCCAGCAGCCAAGGGACTGGCGCCTACAATGAGCAGTTCTTC. Its protein product is CASSQGTGAYNEQFF.

This clonotype appeared many times. This sequence joins TRBV27 and TRBJ2-7, with unresolved D. Germline CDR1 reads MNHEY; CDR2 reads SMNVEV (reference sequence). This CDR3 is 13 amino acids long. Trimming took off 0 bases at V and 6 bases at J, with 9 bases between the two ends. In DNA, the CDR3 is TGTGCCAGCAGTTTATCGAAGAATTCCGAGCAGTACTTC. Translation: CASSLSKNSEQYF.

V is TRBV7-9 and J is TRBJ2-7, with D possibly called TRBD1 or TRBD2 (5 bases each). Germline V CDR1 and CDR2: SEHNR, FQNEAQ (reference sequence). V lost 5 bases and J lost 5, with 16 bases in between. The CDR3 runs to 14 residues. The CDR3 DNA reads as TGTGCCAGCAGCCGCAGTGTGGGGGAAGACGAGCAGTACTTC. Protein: CASSRSVGEDEQYF.

The CDR3 loop reads CASSQFGGTPSTDTQYF. CDR3 DNA sequence: TGCGCCAGCAGCCAATTTGGTGGGACGCCGAGCACAGATACGCAGTATTTT. The V and J genes are TRBV4-1 and TRBJ2-3; the D call may be TRBD1 or TRBD2 (5 bases each). The germline gives CDR1 MGHRA, CDR2 YSYEKL. V was clipped by 2 bases and J by 0 bases, with 15 bases between them. This CDR3 comprises 17 residues.

The chain employs TRBV20-1 and TRBJ2-3; 7 positions match TRBD1. The CDR3 extends over 14 amino acids. The V and J ends lost 5 bases and 4 bases, in that order; junction bases with no gene match: 9. The germline V gene has CDR1 DFQATT and CDR2 SNEGSKA (reference sequence). This CDR3 reads CSAYRGERADTQYF. The CDR3 bases are TGCAGTGCTTACAGGGGAGAACGGGCAGATACGCAGTATTTT.